The 7 T cell receptor beta chains in this list originate from one sample, sequenced in a study of blood T cells in healthy people across ages. Then a second PCR, running roughly 7 to 11 cycles, was carried out with a sample-barcoded 5' primer and a J-beta primer mix. One entry per CDR3 protein, called by TCRdb with MiXCR from the 5' RACE reads. The sample holds roughly 1.5 million distinct CDR3 sequences, approximately 39% seen once. Input material: blood. These receptors were taken from a woman under 30 in good health.

The V gene is TRBV3-1, the J gene TRBJ2-7, with 8 bases lining up with TRBD2. This CDR3 is built from 14 residues. The germline gives CDR1 LGHDT, CDR2 YNNKEL (reference sequence). J lost 9 bases, V lost 0 bases, and 7 bases had no gene match. The CDR3 spells CASSQDSSGRRQYF. DNA for the CDR3: TGTGCCAGCAGCCAAGATTCCAGCGGGAGAAGGCAGTACTTC.

The chain uses TRBV9 and TRBJ2-1, with TRBD1 matching over 8 bases. The CDR3 contains 16 residues. The germline CDR1 and CDR2 sequences are SGDLS and YYNGEE. The junction had 9 bases not matched to a gene; V was cut back by 1 base and J by 6 bases. The CDR3 DNA sequence: TGTGCCAGCAGCGTATCAGGACAGGGAACGGGCAATGAGCAGTTCTTC. This sequence encodes CASSVSGQGTGNEQFF. The whole variable domain, filled in from reference TRBV9 and TRBJ2-1, reads DSGVTQTPKHLITATGQRVTLRCSPRSGDLSVYWYQQSLDQGLQFLIQYYNGEERAKGNILERFSAQQFPDLHSELNLSSLELGDSALYFCASSVSGQGTGNEQFFGPGTRLTVL.

The rearrangement links TRBV27 to TRBJ2-5; 9 bases match TRBD2. The J call is in doubt because the DNA end fits TRBJ2-7 better. Per the germline V gene, CDR1 is MNHEY and CDR2 is SMNVEV (reference sequence). The CDR3 runs 14 residues. CDR3 region: CASSFASGIGEQYF. CDR3 in DNA: TGTGCCAGCAGTTTTGCTAGCGGGATTGGCGAGCAGTACTTC.

Only a few counts were recorded for this clonotype. This chain connects TRBV2 to TRBJ2-1; TRBD2 matches at 7 bases. After removal of 10 bases from V and 1 base from J, the junction contained 13 bases not matched to a gene. Germline V gene sequence: CDR1 SNHLY, CDR2 FYNNEI. The CDR3 extends over 16 amino acids. The CDR3 nucleotides read TGTGCCATTACCCACCTAGGCGGGAGTTCCTACAATGAGCAGTTCTTC. The encoded protein is CAITHLGGSSYNEQFF.

This clonotype turned up a few times. V and J are TRBV7-2 and TRBJ2-5; D is unresolved. The length of the CDR3 is 14 residues. V dropped 7 bases and J dropped 5 bases, with 17 bases sitting between them. The V gene's germline CDR1 is SGHTA and CDR2 FQGNSA. The CDR3 nucleotides are TGTGCCAGCACCTCTGGGGTAACGGAGGAGACCCAGTACTTC. The encoded protein is CASTSGVTEETQYF. Drawing the rest from reference TRBV7-2 and TRBJ2-5, the complete variable domain is GAGVSQSPSNKVTEKGKDVELRCDPISGHTALYWYRQSLGQGLEFLIYFQGNSAPDKSGLPSDRFSAERTGGSVSTLTIQRTQQEDSAVYLCASTSGVTEETQYFGPGTRLLVL.

In its sample, this clonotype was seen a few times. The V gene is TRBV7-2, the J gene TRBJ2-1, with TRBD1 as a possible D gene (6 bases). V gave up 3 bases and J gave up 14 bases, with 14 bases separating them. Germline CDR1 is SGHTA and CDR2 is FQGNSA. The CDR3 loop spans 12 amino acids. CDR3 DNA sequence: TGTGCCAGCAGCTTTACCGGGACAATGAAGTTCTTC. Translation: CASSFTGTMKFF.

This clonotype was recorded a few times. A much larger clone is a single base away; this may be a read error. This chain joins TRBV4-1 and TRBJ2-1; possible D gene TRBD2, 7 bases. V lost 0 bases and J lost 8, with 23 bases in between. Germline V gene data show CDR1 as MGHRA and CDR2 as YSYEKL. This CDR3 has 18 amino acids. DNA of the CDR3: TGCGCCAGCAGCCAAGAAGGGCTCCCTAGAGGGGGGGCCGATGAGCAGTTCTTC. Protein product: CASSQEGLPRGGADEQFF.